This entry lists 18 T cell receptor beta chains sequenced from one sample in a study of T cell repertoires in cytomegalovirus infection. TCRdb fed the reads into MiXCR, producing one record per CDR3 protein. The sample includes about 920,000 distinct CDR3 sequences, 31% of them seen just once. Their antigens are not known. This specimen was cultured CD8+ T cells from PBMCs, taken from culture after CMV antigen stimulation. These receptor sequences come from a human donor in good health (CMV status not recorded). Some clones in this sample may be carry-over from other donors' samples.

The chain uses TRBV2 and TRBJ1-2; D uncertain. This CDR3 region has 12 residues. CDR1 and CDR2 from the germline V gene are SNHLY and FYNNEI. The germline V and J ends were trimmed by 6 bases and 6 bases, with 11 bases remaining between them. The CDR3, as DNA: TGTGCCAGCAGGGAGGGCGTCGATGGCTACACCTTC. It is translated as CASREGVDGYTF.

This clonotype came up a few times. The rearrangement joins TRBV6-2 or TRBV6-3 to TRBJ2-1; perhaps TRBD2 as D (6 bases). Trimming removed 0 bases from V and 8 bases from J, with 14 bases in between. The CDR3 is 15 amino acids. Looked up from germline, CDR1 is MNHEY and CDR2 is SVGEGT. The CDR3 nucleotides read TGTGCCAGCAGTTACTCGACCCTAGCGAGTGATGAGCAGTTCTTC. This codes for CASSYSTLASDEQFF.

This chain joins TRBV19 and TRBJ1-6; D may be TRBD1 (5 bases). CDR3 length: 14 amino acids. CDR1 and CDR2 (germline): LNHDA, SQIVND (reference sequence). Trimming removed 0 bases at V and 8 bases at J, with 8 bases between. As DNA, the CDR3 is TGTGCCAGTAGTATAGAGGGGGGTGATTCACCCCTCCACTTT. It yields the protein CASSIEGGDSPLHF.

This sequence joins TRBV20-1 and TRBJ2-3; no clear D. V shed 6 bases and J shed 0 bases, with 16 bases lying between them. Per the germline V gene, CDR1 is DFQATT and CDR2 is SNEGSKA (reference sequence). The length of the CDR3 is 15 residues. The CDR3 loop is CSARDTLTSTDTQYF. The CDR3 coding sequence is TGCAGTGCCCGAGATACACTAACTAGCACAGATACGCAGTATTTT.

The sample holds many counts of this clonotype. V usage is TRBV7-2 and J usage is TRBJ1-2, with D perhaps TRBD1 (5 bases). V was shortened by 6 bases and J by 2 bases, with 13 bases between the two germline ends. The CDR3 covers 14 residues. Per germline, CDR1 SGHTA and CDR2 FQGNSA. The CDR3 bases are TGTGCCAGCAGTTATACAGGAACGAACTATGGCTACACCTTC. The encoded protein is CASSYTGTNYGYTF.

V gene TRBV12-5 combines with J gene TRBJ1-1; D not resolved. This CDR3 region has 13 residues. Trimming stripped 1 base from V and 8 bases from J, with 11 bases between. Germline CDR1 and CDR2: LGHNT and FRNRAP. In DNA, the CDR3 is TGTGCTAGTGGTTTGGAATCGACGGTGGAAGCTTTCTTT. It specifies CASGLESTVEAFF.

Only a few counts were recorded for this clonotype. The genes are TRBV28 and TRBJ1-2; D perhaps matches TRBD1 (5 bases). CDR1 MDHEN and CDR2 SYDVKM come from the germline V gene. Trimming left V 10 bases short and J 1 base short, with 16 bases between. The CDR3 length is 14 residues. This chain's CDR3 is CATQWGRGNYGYTF. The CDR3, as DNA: TGTGCCACCCAATGGGGCCGAGGTAACTATGGCTACACCTTC.

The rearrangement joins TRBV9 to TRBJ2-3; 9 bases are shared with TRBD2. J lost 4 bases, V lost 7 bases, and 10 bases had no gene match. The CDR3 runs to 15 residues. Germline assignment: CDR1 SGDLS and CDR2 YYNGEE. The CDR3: CASALAGLKSDTQYF. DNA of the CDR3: TGTGCCAGCGCCCTAGCGGGATTAAAATCAGATACGCAGTATTTT.

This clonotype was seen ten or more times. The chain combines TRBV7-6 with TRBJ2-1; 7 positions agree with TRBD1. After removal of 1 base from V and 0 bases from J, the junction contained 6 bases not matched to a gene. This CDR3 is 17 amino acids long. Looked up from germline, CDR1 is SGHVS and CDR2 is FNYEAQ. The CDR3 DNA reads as TGTGCCAGCAGCTTAGATGGGACAGTTAGCTCCTACAATGAGCAGTTCTTC. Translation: CASSLDGTVSSYNEQFF.

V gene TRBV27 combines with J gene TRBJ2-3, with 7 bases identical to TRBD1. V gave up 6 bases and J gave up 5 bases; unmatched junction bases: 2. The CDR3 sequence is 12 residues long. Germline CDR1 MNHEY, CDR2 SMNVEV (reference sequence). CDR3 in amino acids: CASRQGVDTQYF. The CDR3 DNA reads TGTGCCAGCAGGCAGGGGGTAGATACGCAGTATTTT.

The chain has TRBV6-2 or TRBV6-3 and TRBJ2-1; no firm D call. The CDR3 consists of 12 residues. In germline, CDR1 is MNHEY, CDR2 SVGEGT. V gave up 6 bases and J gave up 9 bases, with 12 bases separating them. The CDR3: CASRIVLGEQFF. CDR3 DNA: TGTGCCAGCAGGATAGTTTTGGGTGAGCAGTTCTTC.

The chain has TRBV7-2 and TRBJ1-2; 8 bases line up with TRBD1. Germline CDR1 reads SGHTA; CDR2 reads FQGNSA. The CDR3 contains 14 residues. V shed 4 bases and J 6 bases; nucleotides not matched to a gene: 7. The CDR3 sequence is CASSSRTGYHGYTF. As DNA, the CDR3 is TGTGCCAGCAGCTCACGGACAGGGTATCATGGCTACACCTTC.

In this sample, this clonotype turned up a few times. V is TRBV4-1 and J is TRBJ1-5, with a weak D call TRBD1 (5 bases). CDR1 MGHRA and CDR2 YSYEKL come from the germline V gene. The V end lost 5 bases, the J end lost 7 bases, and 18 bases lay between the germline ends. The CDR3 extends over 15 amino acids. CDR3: CASSKAGRGGQPQHF. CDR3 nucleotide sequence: TGCGCCAGCAGCAAAGCGGGGAGGGGTGGCCAGCCCCAGCATTTT.

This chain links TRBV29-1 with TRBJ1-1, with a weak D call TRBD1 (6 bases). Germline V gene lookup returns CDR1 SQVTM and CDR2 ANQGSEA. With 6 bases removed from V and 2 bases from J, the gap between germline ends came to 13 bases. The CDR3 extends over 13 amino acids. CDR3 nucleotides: TGCAGCGTACGGGGGGCCCCAAACACTGAAGCTTTCTTT. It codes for CSVRGAPNTEAFF.

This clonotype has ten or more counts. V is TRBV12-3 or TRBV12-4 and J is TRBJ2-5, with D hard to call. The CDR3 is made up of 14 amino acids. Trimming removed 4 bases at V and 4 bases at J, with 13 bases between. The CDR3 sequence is CASSSRGGRETQYF. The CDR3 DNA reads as TGTGCCAGCAGTTCACGAGGTGGACGAGAGACCCAGTACTTC.

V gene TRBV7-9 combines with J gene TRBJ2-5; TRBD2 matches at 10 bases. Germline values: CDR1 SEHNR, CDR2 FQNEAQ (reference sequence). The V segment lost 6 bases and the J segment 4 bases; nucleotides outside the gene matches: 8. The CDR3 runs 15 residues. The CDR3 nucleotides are TGTGCCAGCAGTTCAGCGGGGGGGCCTTCAGAGACCCAGTACTTC. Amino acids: CASSSAGGPSETQYF.

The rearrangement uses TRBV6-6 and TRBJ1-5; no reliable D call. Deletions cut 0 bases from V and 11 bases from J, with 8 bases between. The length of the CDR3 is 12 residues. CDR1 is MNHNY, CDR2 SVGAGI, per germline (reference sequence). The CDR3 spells CASSYSVDTQHF. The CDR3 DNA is TGTGCCAGCAGTTACTCCGTGGATACCCAGCATTTT.

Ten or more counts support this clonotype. The CDR3 is CASSRPAETQYF. CDR3 nucleotide sequence: TGTGCCAGCAGTAGGCCGGCAGAGACCCAGTACTTC. The chain is built from TRBV12-3 or TRBV12-4 and TRBJ2-5, with D uncertain. V lost 5 bases, J lost 4 bases, and 8 bases lay in between. This CDR3 comprises 12 residues.